A selection of T cell receptor beta chains follows, all from one sample in a study of blood T cells in healthy people across ages. TCRdb redid the calling of the 5' RACE reads with MiXCR, one entry per CDR3 protein. The profile shows about 1.1 million distinct CDR3 sequences, roughly two fifths of them singletons. Sequences were obtained from blood. These receptor sequences come from a man between 18 and 35 years old in good health. Each CDR3 is given with its conserved first and last residue. Fields, in order: J gene, clone size, D gene, V gene, CDR3 DNA, CDR3 protein. The D gene is left open where the match is weak. Clone size is given for some rows only: seen once, a few or many times, or a class if the clone is expanded.

J: TRBJ2-5; size: few; D: NA; V: TRBV9; DNA: TGTGCCAGCAGCATCCAGGGACTGCAGTGGGAGACCCAGTACTTC; CDR3: CASSIQGLQWETQYF
J: TRBJ2-7; size: NA; D: NA; V: TRBV4-2; DNA: TGTGCCAGCAGCCAGGCTTCCTCCTACGAGCAGTACTTC; CDR3: CASSQASSYEQYF
J: TRBJ2-5; size: NA; D: NA; V: TRBV3-1; DNA: TGTGCCAGCAGCCAAGGTGAGAGCAGGACAGAGACCCAGTACTTC; CDR3: CASSQGESRTETQYF
J: TRBJ1-1; size: NA; D: TRBD1; V: TRBV5-5; DNA: TGTGCCAGCAGCTCCCCGGGACAGGGTTGGACTGAAGCTTTCTTT; CDR3: CASSSPGQGWTEAFF
J: TRBJ2-7; size: NA; D: NA; V: TRBV27; DNA: TGTGCCAGCAGTTTATCCGTGGGACCCCCGAAATACGAGCAGTACTTC; CDR3: CASSLSVGPPKYEQYF
J: TRBJ1-1; size: NA; D: NA; V: TRBV9; DNA: TGTGCCAGCAGCTTGGGGACAAAAACTGAAGCTTTCTTT; CDR3: CASSLGTKTEAFF
J: TRBJ1-4; size: NA; D: TRBD1; V: TRBV20-1; DNA: TGCAGTGCAGGAGGACAGGGGGGGTTTAATGAAAAACTGTTTTTT; CDR3: CSAGGQGGFNEKLFF
J: TRBJ1-1; size: NA; D: NA; V: TRBV9; DNA: TGTGCCAGCAGCGTAGAACAGGGTGACACTGAAGCTTTCTTT; CDR3: CASSVEQGDTEAFF
J: TRBJ2-3; size: NA; D: TRBD2; V: TRBV4-3; DNA: TGCGCCAGCAGCCGTTGGCTAGCGGGGGGCACTAGCACAGATACGCAGTATTTT; CDR3: CASSRWLAGGTSTDTQYF
J: TRBJ2-1; size: NA; D: TRBD2; V: TRBV9; DNA: TGTGCCAGCAGCGGGGAGGGACGGGGGTTCAATGTGCAGTTCTTC; CDR3: CASSGEGRGFNVQFF
J: TRBJ2-3; size: NA; D: TRBD1; V: TRBV4-2; DNA: TGTGCCAGCAGCCGGACAGGGGGCGAGACAGATACGCAGTATTTT; CDR3: CASSRTGGETDTQYF
J: TRBJ2-2; size: few; D: NA; V: TRBV20-1; DNA: TGCAGTGCTAGTCTGGGGGCCTACCACACCGGGGAGCTGTTTTTT; CDR3: CSASLGAYHTGELFF
J: TRBJ2-3; size: NA; D: TRBD1; V: TRBV4-2; DNA: TGTACCAGCAGCCAAGACCCAGGGACAGCTAATCCCACAGGTACGCAGTATTTT; CDR3: CTSSQDPGTANPTGTQYF
J: TRBJ1-1; size: NA; D: NA; V: TRBV12-3/TRBV12-4; DNA: TGTGCCAGCAGTCCAACGGGACATATGAACACTGAAGCTTTCTTT; CDR3: CASSPTGHMNTEAFF
J: TRBJ1-2; size: NA; D: NA; V: TRBV2; DNA: TGTGCCAGCAGGGAATCCAACGTAAGACCTAACTATGGCTACACCTTC; CDR3: CASRESNVRPNYGYTF
J: TRBJ2-5; size: NA; D: TRBD2; V: TRBV3-1; DNA: TGTGCCAGCAGCCAAGACGTAGCGGGGGGGCAAGAGACCCAGTACTTC; CDR3: CASSQDVAGGQETQYF
J: TRBJ2-2; size: few; D: NA; V: TRBV12-3/TRBV12-4; DNA: TGTGCCAGCAGTTTTATAGAAACCTCGAACACCGGGGAGCTGTTTTTT; CDR3: CASSFIETSNTGELFF
J: TRBJ1-2; size: NA; D: NA; V: TRBV25-1; DNA: TGTGCCAGCAGTGATGTACTTAACTATGGCTACACCTTC; CDR3: CASSDVLNYGYTF
J: TRBJ2-5; size: NA; D: TRBD1; V: TRBV5-4; DNA: TGTGCCAGCAGCTTCGACAGGGTTAGCGAGACCCAGTACTTC; CDR3: CASSFDRVSETQYF
J: TRBJ2-1; size: NA; D: NA; V: TRBV11-2; DNA: TGTGCCAGCCTAGCTTATGGGGGCGGTTATTACAATGAGCAGTTCTTC; CDR3: CASLAYGGGYYNEQFF
J: TRBJ1-5; size: NA; D: NA; V: TRBV23-1; DNA: TGCGCCAGCACCGGACAGACTAGCAATCAGCCCCAGCATTTT; CDR3: CASTGQTSNQPQHF
J: TRBJ1-1; size: once; D: TRBD1; V: TRBV6-5; DNA: TGTGCCAGCAGTTCTAGGACCGCGGGACAGCCTGAAGCTTTCTTT; CDR3: CASSSRTAGQPEAFF
J: TRBJ2-2; size: NA; D: NA; V: TRBV20-1; DNA: TGCAGTGCTAGAGTTAGTAGGGTGAGCGACACCGGGGAGCTGTTTTTT; CDR3: CSARVSRVSDTGELFF
J: TRBJ1-2; size: NA; D: NA; V: TRBV28; DNA: TGTGCCAGCAGCTCCCCCAGACGGACCTATGGCTACACCTTC; CDR3: CASSSPRRTYGYTF
J: TRBJ1-6; size: once; D: NA; V: TRBV20-1; DNA: TGCAGTGCTAGGATCCTTATACCAAATTCACCCCTCCACTTT; CDR3: CSARILIPNSPLHF
J: TRBJ1-2; size: few; D: NA; V: TRBV3-1; DNA: TGTGCCAGCAGCCAAGAGGGTGGTGGCTACACCTTC; CDR3: CASSQEGGGYTF
J: TRBJ2-7; size: NA; D: TRBD2; V: TRBV7-9; DNA: TGTGCCAGCAGCTTAGGGACTAGCATCCACAATGAGCAGTACTTC; CDR3: CASSLGTSIHNEQYF
J: TRBJ2-1; size: NA; D: TRBD2; V: TRBV20-1; DNA: TGCAGTGCTAGAGTTTACACTAGCGGGCCTTACAATGAGCAGTTCTTC; CDR3: CSARVYTSGPYNEQFF
J: TRBJ2-7; size: NA; D: NA; V: TRBV10-3; DNA: TGTGCCATCAGTGAGTCTGGTCGAGGAGGGGCGAACTTCTACGAGCAGTACTTC; CDR3: CAISESGRGGANFYEQYF
J: TRBJ1-1; size: NA; D: NA; V: TRBV4-1; DNA: TGCGCCAGCAGCTCTGGGACGGGGGATTCGAACACTGAAGCTTTCTTT; CDR3: CASSSGTGDSNTEAFF
J: TRBJ1-1; size: NA; D: NA; V: TRBV2; DNA: TGTGCCACCCCAGGGACGGGGGCGCTTAACACTGAAGCTTTCTTT; CDR3: CATPGTGALNTEAFF
J: TRBJ1-4; size: few; D: NA; V: TRBV13; DNA: TGTGCCAGCAGCCCCGGGACGGAGTCGAGGAAACTGTTTTTT; CDR3: CASSPGTESRKLFF
J: TRBJ1-1; size: NA; D: NA; V: TRBV5-1; DNA: TGTGCCAGCAGTTGGACACCGAACACTGAAGCTTTCTTT; CDR3: CASSWTPNTEAFF
J: TRBJ1-1; size: NA; D: NA; V: TRBV3-1; DNA: TGTGCCAACAGCCAAGATGGCACCTACACTGAAGCTTTCTTT; CDR3: CANSQDGTYTEAFF
J: TRBJ2-3; size: NA; D: NA; V: TRBV9; DNA: TGTGCCAGCAGCCCTAGCCAGGGGACAGATACGCAGTATTTT; CDR3: CASSPSQGTDTQYF
J: TRBJ2-6; size: few; D: NA; V: TRBV14; DNA: TGTGCCAGCAGCCAGGGACAAGCCAACGTCCTGACTTTC; CDR3: CASSQGQANVLTF
J: TRBJ2-3; size: NA; D: TRBD2; V: TRBV7-9; DNA: TGTGCCAGCAGTTTGCAACTGAGCGGGGCCGGCACAGATACGCAGTATTTT; CDR3: CASSLQLSGAGTDTQYF
J: TRBJ1-6; size: NA; D: NA; V: TRBV7-8; DNA: TGTGCCAGCAGGATCGATTCGAGCTCCTATAATTCACCCCTCCACTTT; CDR3: CASRIDSSSYNSPLHF
J: TRBJ1-2; size: NA; D: NA; V: TRBV2; DNA: TGTGCCAGCAGTGGGGCAGGGAGTTTCCATGGCTACACCTTC; CDR3: CASSGAGSFHGYTF
J: TRBJ1-5; size: NA; D: NA; V: TRBV12-3/TRBV12-4; DNA: TGTGCCAGCAGTTTTTCGGGTCAGGGGAGCAATCAGCCCCAGCATTTT; CDR3: CASSFSGQGSNQPQHF
J: TRBJ1-3; size: NA; D: TRBD1; V: TRBV7-8; DNA: TGTGCCAGCAGCTTAGGGAGGGGGCCGGGAAACACCATATATTTT; CDR3: CASSLGRGPGNTIYF
J: TRBJ1-2; size: few; D: NA; V: TRBV20-1; DNA: TGCAGTGCCACGGTCGTCGGGGAAGAGACGTACTATGGCTACACCTTC; CDR3: CSATVVGEETYYGYTF
J: TRBJ2-3; size: few; D: NA; V: TRBV9; DNA: TGTGCCAGCAGCGGCCCATATGAGGGGCCAGATACGCAGTATTTT; CDR3: CASSGPYEGPDTQYF
J: TRBJ2-5; size: few; D: TRBD1; V: TRBV10-3; DNA: TGTGCCATCAGTGAAGGGACAGGGCATCAAGAGACCCAGTACTTC; CDR3: CAISEGTGHQETQYF
J: TRBJ2-4; size: few; D: NA; V: TRBV20-1; DNA: TGCAGTGCTAAGACCGTGGGGCCCAAAAACATTCAGTACTTC; CDR3: CSAKTVGPKNIQYF
J: TRBJ2-1; size: many; D: NA; V: TRBV7-9; DNA: TGTGCCAGCAGCCGACAGGAGTTACCCTACAATGAGCAGTTCTTC; CDR3: CASSRQELPYNEQFF
J: TRBJ2-5; size: NA; D: NA; V: TRBV7-8; DNA: TGTGCCAGCAGCTCGTCCCTTGCCCAGGGCCAAGAGACCCAGTACTTC; CDR3: CASSSSLAQGQETQYF
J: TRBJ2-7; size: NA; D: TRBD2; V: TRBV7-2; DNA: TGTGCCAGCAGCGTAGCGGGGGGGGAATACGAGCAGTACTTC; CDR3: CASSVAGGEYEQYF
J: TRBJ2-1; size: NA; D: NA; V: TRBV6-2/TRBV6-3; DNA: TGTGCCAGCGGGGGCGGGGGCGCGTCCTACAATGAGCAGTTCTTC; CDR3: CASGGGGASYNEQFF
J: TRBJ2-1; size: NA; D: TRBD2; V: TRBV10-3; DNA: TGTGCCATCAGTGAAGTACTAGCGGGGGGTGATGAGCAGTTCTTC; CDR3: CAISEVLAGGDEQFF
J: TRBJ2-3; size: few; D: TRBD2; V: TRBV11-2; DNA: TGTGCCAGCAGCCCACGAGGGACTAGCGGGGGGGCAGATACGCAGTATTTT; CDR3: CASSPRGTSGGADTQYF
J: TRBJ2-3; size: NA; D: NA; V: TRBV20-1; DNA: TGCAGTGCTAGAGTCGGTCGGATTAGCACAGATACGCAGTATTTT; CDR3: CSARVGRISTDTQYF
J: TRBJ2-5; size: NA; D: NA; V: TRBV28; DNA: TGTGCCAGCAGTTTGACAGTCAGGCAAGAGACCCAGTACTTC; CDR3: CASSLTVRQETQYF
J: TRBJ1-1; size: NA; D: NA; V: TRBV6-6; DNA: TGTGCCAGCAGTTACTCGGGGGGGACCCTGAACACTGAAGCTTTCTTT; CDR3: CASSYSGGTLNTEAFF
J: TRBJ2-5; size: many; D: TRBD1; V: TRBV20-1; DNA: TGCAGTGCTGCACAGGGGGCGAAAGAGACCCAGTACTTC; CDR3: CSAAQGAKETQYF
J: TRBJ1-2; size: NA; D: NA; V: TRBV3-1; DNA: TGTGCCAGCAACCAAGCGGCGTCTGGCTATGGCTACACCTTC; CDR3: CASNQAASGYGYTF
J: TRBJ1-4; size: few; D: TRBD1; V: TRBV12-3/TRBV12-4; DNA: TGTGCCAGCACCTTCCCAGACAGGGACCGCGCAACTAATGAAAAACTGTTTTTT; CDR3: CASTFPDRDRATNEKLFF
J: TRBJ1-5; size: NA; D: NA; V: TRBV20-1; DNA: TGCAGTGCCGTTGACAGTACTGTGCAGCCCCAGCATTTT; CDR3: CSAVDSTVQPQHF